The present T cell receptor (beta chain) was sequenced within a study of regulatory T cells in long-lasting Graves disease. Both iRepertoire HTBI primers and Arm-PCR of CDR3 regions were used to build the TCR beta libraries. TCRdb fed the multiplex PCR reads into MiXCR, producing one record per CDR3 protein. The sample yields approximately 350,000 distinct CDR3 sequences, 16% seen once. Time point denoted: newly diagnosed GD, antithyroid drugs for less than 3 months. RNA isolated from PBMCs was used to make the TCR library. The CDR3 covers 11 residues. CDR1 is DFQATT, CDR2 SNEGSKA, per germline (reference sequence). These sequences were also reported in another study, on T cells in Graves' hyperthyroidism and ophthalmopathy.

V gene TRBV20-1 combines with J gene TRBJ1-4, with D maybe TRBD1 (6 bases). The clonotype comes from a middle-aged man with Graves disease. The sample in question was peripheral blood mononuclear cells (PBMCs), obtained at new diagnosis, from a patient treated with antithyroid drugs. The CDR3 is CVAGVHEKLFF. CDR3 bases: TGCGTTGCAGGGGTTCATGAAAAACTGTTTTTT.